This section outlines one T cell receptor beta chain sequence together with its context. Its target is unknown. The read ends 3 residues early relative to the CDR3; the germline J gene fills the gap. The entry originates in a study of T cells in women clearing cervical HPV infection. Study information: Women with histologically confirmed HPV16-related CIN3 or worse, 2 with invasive cancer, served as cases. Study-wide results and caveats: Cases carried less TRBV6-7 than controls: about 0.1% versus 0.15%. A classifier using richness and V gene abundances reached an AUC of over 0.75.

This table comes from immunoSEQ multiplex PCR, and its TCRdb copy is limited to in-frame clones, with some not included. This table holds about 22,000 clones. V lost 0 bases, J lost 7 bases, and 9 bases lay in between. Germline values: CDR1 WNHNN, CDR2 SYGVQD (reference sequence). This CDR3 spans 13 amino acids. This rearrangement joins TRBV10-1 to TRBJ1-2; the D is unclear. The sample was blood buffy coat. This TCR derives from a woman aged 18 to 75 with a cervical HPV16 infection that either progressed to CIN3+ or cleared (not recorded which). The CDR3 loop reads CASSESKAIGYTF. The covered CDR3 bases are TGCGCCAGCAGTGAGTCGAAGGCCATTGGC.